This is a list of T cell receptor beta chains from one sample in a study of early T cells in non-severe SARS-CoV-2 infection. TCRdb reanalysed the 5' RACE reads using MiXCR and keeps one entry per CDR3 protein. Of 65,000 to 70,000 distinct CDR3 sequences listed, approximately 12% are singletons. Sequencing was done on a sample of whole blood. These receptors all come from an adult who was a healthcare worker with PCR-confirmed SARS-CoV-2 infection or an uninfected control (not recorded which). Each CDR3 is given with its conserved first and last residue. A D gene is named only where the DNA matches it firmly. The listing skips clone size in some rows; elsewhere it reads once, few, many or a size class.

v_gene	abundance	d_gene	j_gene	CDR3nt	CDR3aa
TRBV11-2	NA	NA	TRBJ2-2	TGTGCCAGCAGCTTAAAGGGGACCGGGGAGCTGTTTTTT	CASSLKGTGELFF
TRBV11-2	many	NA	TRBJ1-5	TGTGCCAGCAGCAACCAGGGTGCAGGACAGCCCCAGCATTTT	CASSNQGAGQPQHF
TRBV20-1	NA	NA	TRBJ1-4	TGCAGTGCTGGGATGATAGGGAGCGAAAAACTGTTTTTT	CSAGMIGSEKLFF
TRBV12-3/TRBV12-4	NA	NA	TRBJ1-5	TGTGCCAGCAGTTTCGGGACTCAGCCCCAGCATTTT	CASSFGTQPQHF
TRBV6-2/TRBV6-3	few	TRBD2	TRBJ2-1	TGTGCCAGCAGTTACGAAGGCGGGGGACCCAATGAGCAGTTCTTC	CASSYEGGGPNEQFF
TRBV4-3	few	NA	TRBJ1-4	TGCGCCAGCAGCCGAGGACGCGAGGATCGTGGTGAAAAACTGTTTTTT	CASSRGREDRGEKLFF
TRBV7-2	few	TRBD1	TRBJ2-2	TGTGCCAGCAGCAAAGACAGGGGGCCGGGCACCGGGGAGCTGTTTTTT	CASSKDRGPGTGELFF
TRBV29-1	few	NA	TRBJ1-1	TGCAGCGCCGAGACACTGAACACTGAAGCTTTCTTT	CSAETLNTEAFF
TRBV6-2/TRBV6-3	few	NA	TRBJ2-1	TGTGCCAGCAGACCCTGGGCGGGGATGTTTGAGCAGTTCTTC	CASRPWAGMFEQFF
TRBV7-2	many	NA	TRBJ2-1	TGTGCCAGCACCGACTTGGCCACCTACAATGAGCAGTTCTTC	CASTDLATYNEQFF
TRBV20-1	few	NA	TRBJ2-6	TGCAGTGCTCGTCGGACAGATCTTTCCCGCTCTGGGGCCAACGTCCTGACTTTC	CSARRTDLSRSGANVLTF